This TCR beta chain is drawn from a study of T-cell memory formation after mild COVID-19. Study details: The study found TCR clusters largely donor specific.

V lost 2 bases and J lost 3, with 9 bases in between. The CDR3 covers 14 residues. Germline loops: CDR1 MRHNA, CDR2 SNTAGT. TCRdb re-analysed the 5' RACE reads in MiXCR, keeping a single row per CDR3 protein. The sample has 200,000 to 250,000 distinct CDR3 sequences, 7.5% to 10% seen once. Many counts were recorded for this clonotype. What it binds is unknown. Study-wide findings and caveats: A balance of CD4 and CD8 characterized clones contracting day 15 to 85, whereas later expanders leaned CD4+. Confirmation of SARS-CoV-2 specificity was lacking for second-wave clones peaking day 37.

This sequence joins TRBV6-4 and TRBJ2-3; possibly TRBD2 for D (7 bases). The sequence was obtained from a man between 18 and 29 years old who had mild COVID-19 (a few samples of this study predate the infection). Cell type and time point are not known. The sample consisted of PBMCs or a T cell subset sorted from them (not recorded which). The CDR3 DNA reads as TGTGCCAGCAGTGACGGGGGGGCGACAGATACGCAGTATTTT. The encoded protein is CASSDGGATDTQYF.